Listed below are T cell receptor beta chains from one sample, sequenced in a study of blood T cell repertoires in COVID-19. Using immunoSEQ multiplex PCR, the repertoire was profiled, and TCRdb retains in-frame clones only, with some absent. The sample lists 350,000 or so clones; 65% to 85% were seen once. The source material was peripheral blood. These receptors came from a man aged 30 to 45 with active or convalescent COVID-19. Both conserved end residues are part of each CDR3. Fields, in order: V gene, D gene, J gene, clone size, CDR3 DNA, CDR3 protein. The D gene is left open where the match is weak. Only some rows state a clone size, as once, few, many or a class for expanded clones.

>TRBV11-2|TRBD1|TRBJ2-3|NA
TGTGCCAGCAGCCCAGGGACAGGGGGCGGCACAGATACGCAGTATTTT
CASSPGTGGGTDTQYF
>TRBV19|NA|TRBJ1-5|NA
TGTGCCAGTAGTCGGACATACAATCAGCCCCAGCATTTT
CASSRTYNQPQHF
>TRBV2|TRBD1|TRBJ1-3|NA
TGTGCCAGCAGGGGACAGGTGCAATACCGCTCTGGAAACACCATATATTTT
CASRGQVQYRSGNTIYF
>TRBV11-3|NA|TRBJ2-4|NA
TGTGCCAGCAGCGGGGGCTTAGCCAAAAACATTCAGTACTTC
CASSGGLAKNIQYF
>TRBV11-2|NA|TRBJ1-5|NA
TGTGCCAGCAGCGGGGGACTTTCTTGGCCCCAGCATTTT
CASSGGLSWPQHF
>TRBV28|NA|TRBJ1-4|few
TGTGCCAGCAGCGTGGGGGGGGCTAATGAAAAACTGTTTTTT
CASSVGGANEKLFF
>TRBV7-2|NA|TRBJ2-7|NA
TGTGCCAGCAGCTTACAGGGGCGGACGGGCCACGAGCAGTACTTC
CASSLQGRTGHEQYF
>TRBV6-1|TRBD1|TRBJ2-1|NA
TGTGCCAGCAGCCTGACAGGGTCTATCGATGAGCAGTTCTTC
CASSLTGSIDEQFF
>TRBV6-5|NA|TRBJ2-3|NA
TGTGCCAGCAGTTACCTGGATACGCAGTATTTT
CASSYLDTQYF
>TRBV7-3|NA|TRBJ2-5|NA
TGTGCCAGCAGTCGAGGAAACGGACTCCAAGAGACCCAGTACTTC
CASSRGNGLQETQYF
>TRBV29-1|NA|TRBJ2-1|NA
TGCAGCGTTGAATACGGGACAAAAAATGAGCAGTTCTTC
CSVEYGTKNEQFF
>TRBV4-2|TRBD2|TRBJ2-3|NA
TGTGCCAGCAGCCAAGGTAGCGGGAGGGCCTTCAAAGATACGCAGTATTTT
CASSQGSGRAFKDTQYF
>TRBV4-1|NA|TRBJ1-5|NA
TGCGCCAGCAGCCAAGCAGCGACTAGCAATCAGCCCCAGCATTTT
CASSQAATSNQPQHF
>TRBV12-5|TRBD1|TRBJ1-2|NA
TGTGCTAGTGGGAAGTCGGGACAGGGAGTCCGCTATGGCTACACCTTC
CASGKSGQGVRYGYTF
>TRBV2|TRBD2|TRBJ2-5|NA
TGTGCCAGCCGGGAGGGGGGCCCGGGGGAGACCCAGTACTTC
CASREGGPGETQYF
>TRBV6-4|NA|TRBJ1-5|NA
TGTGCCAGCAGTGCTGACCTGGGGGCAGGACCCCAGCATTTT
CASSADLGAGPQHF
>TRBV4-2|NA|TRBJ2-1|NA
TGTGCCAGCAGCCCCCCTACCTCATACAATGAGCAGTTCTTC
CASSPPTSYNEQFF
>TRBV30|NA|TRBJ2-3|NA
TGTGCCTGCGGACAGTCCACAGATACGCAGTATTTT
CACGQSTDTQYF
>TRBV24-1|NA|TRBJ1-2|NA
TGTGCCACCTGTTTAGCCCACGGCTACACCTTC
CATCLAHGYTF
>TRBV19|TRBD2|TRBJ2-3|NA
TGTGCCAGTAGTAGATTGGCGGGAGAGGGAGATACGCAGTATTTT
CASSRLAGEGDTQYF
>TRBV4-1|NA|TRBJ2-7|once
TGCGCCAGCAGTGGAGAAACAGGGTTTCTTTACGAGCAGTACTTC
CASSGETGFLYEQYF
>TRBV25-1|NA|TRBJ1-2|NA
TGTGCCAGCCGCGCCTGGGGGGGGATCTATGGCTACACCTTC
CASRAWGGIYGYTF
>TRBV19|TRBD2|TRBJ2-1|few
TGTGCCAGTAGTCTGGTGGGGCTAGCGGGTTTCTACAATGAGCAGTTCTTC
CASSLVGLAGFYNEQFF
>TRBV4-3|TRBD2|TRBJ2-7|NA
TGCGCCAGCAGCCAAGATGCTAGCGGGGGCTACGAGCAGTACTTC
CASSQDASGGYEQYF
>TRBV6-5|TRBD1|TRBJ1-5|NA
TGTGCCAGCAGTCCGGGACAGCTGAATCAGCCCCAGCATTTT
CASSPGQLNQPQHF
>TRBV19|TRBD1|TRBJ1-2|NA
TGTGCCAGTAGCGCCGGGACAGGGGTATTGAACTATGGCTACACCTTC
CASSAGTGVLNYGYTF
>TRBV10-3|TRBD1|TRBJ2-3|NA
TGTGCCATCAGTGAGTCTGGGACAGGGCTGGCAGATACGCAGTATTTT
CAISESGTGLADTQYF
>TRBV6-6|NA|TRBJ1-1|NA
TGTGCCAGCAGATATGGGGGGATGGACGCAGCTTTCTTT
CASRYGGMDAAFF
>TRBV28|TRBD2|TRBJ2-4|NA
TGTGCCCTGGTTGCGGGGCGGGAGGTATGGGAGTGGCCCAAAAAAAACATTCAGTACTTC
CALVAGREVWEWPKKNIQYF
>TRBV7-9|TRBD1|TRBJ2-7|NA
TGTGCCAGCAGTCAGGGACAGTACGAGCAGTACTTC
CASSQGQYEQYF
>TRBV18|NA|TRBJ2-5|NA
TGTGCCAGCTCACCACTCAGGTACCAAGAGACCCAGTACTTC
CASSPLRYQETQYF
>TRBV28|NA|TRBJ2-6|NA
TGTGCCAGCGGCCTAGGGGTCTCTGGGGCCAACGTCCTGACTTTC
CASGLGVSGANVLTF
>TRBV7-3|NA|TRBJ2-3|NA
TGTGCCAGCAGCCATGTTAGCACAGGTACGCAGTATTTT
CASSHVSTGTQYF
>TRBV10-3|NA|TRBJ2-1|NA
TGTGCCACCCTAGGACAGATTCAGGCAGATGAGCAGTTCTTC
CATLGQIQADEQFF
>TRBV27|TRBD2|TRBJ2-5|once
TGTGCCAGCAGTTTATATCCTAGCGGCCAAGAGACCCAGTACTTC
CASSLYPSGQETQYF
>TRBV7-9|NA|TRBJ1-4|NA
TGTGCCAGCACCTCTAAAGGGGCTCGTAATGAAAAACTGTTTTTT
CASTSKGARNEKLFF
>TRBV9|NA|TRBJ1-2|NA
TGTGCCAGCAGCGAGGATGGAGGGGACCACCGTGGCTACACCTTC
CASSEDGGDHRGYTF